The present TCR beta chain was sequenced within a study of cytomegalovirus exposure and HLA in healthy donors. 60 Vbeta and 13 Jbeta primers were used in PCR. Sequencing was performed with immunoSEQ multiplex PCR; in TCRdb, only in-frame clones are kept and a portion is missing. The sample shows about 130,000 clones, 60% to 80% of them seen only once. Germline assignment: CDR1 SGHRS and CDR2 YFSETQ. CDR3 length equals 15 residues. J gave up 1 base and V 4 bases, and 5 bases lay outside the gene matches. The sequencing sample was made of PBMCs. V gene TRBV5-1 combines with J gene TRBJ2-7; TRBD2 matches 10 bases. This clonotype originated in a woman aged 45-65 years in good health and CMV-seronegative. Here the CDR3 DNA reads TGCGCCAGCAGCCCACAACTAGCGGGGTCCTACGAGCAGTACTTC. Encoded protein: CASSPQLAGSYEQYF.